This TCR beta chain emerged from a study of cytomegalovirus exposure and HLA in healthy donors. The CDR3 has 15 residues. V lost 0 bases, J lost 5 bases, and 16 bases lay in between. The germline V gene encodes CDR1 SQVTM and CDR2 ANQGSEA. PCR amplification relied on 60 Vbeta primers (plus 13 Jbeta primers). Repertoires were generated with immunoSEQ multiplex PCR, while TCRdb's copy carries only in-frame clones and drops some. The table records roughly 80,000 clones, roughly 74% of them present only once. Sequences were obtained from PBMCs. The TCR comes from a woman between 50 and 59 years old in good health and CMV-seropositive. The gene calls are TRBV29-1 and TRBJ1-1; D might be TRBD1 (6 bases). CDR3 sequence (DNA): TGCAGCGTTGAAGATTTCCGCAGGGGTTGGACTGAAGCTTTCTTT. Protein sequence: CSVEDFRRGWTEAFF.